The next 5 T cell receptor beta chains were all read from a single sample in a study of post-analysis software for immune sequencing data. TCR beta cDNA libraries included unique molecular identifiers. TCRdb redid the calling of the PCR reads with MiXCR, one entry per CDR3 protein. The sample shows approximately 250,000 distinct CDR3 sequences, 36% of them seen only once. Antigens of these TCRs are unknown. Findings of the study overall: Controls had lower frequencies than patients of five or six TRBV segments, which included TRBV5-6, TRBV5-1 and TRBV20-1.

The sequenced material came from blood. The receptor source for this set is a girl aged 5-17 years with multiple sclerosis.

This clonotype was recorded at least ten times. The chain recombines TRBV5-1 with TRBJ2-5, with 7 bases aligning to TRBD1. Germline V CDR1 and CDR2: SGHRS, YFSETQ. V lost 5 bases, J lost 5 bases, and 9 bases stayed unmatched. There are 14 residues in the CDR3. The CDR3 DNA reads as TGCGCCAGCAGTCGGGGACAGCAAGCGGAGACCCAGTACTTC. It encodes CASSRGQQAETQYF.

The table lists this clonotype with many counts. The V gene is TRBV24-1, the J gene TRBJ2-1; D might be TRBD1 (5 bases). CDR1 is KGHDR and CDR2 is SFDVKD in the germline V gene. The CDR3 extends over 13 amino acids. V lost 7 bases, J lost 6 bases, and 12 bases lay in between. CDR3 bases: TGTGCCACCAGCAAAGGGGTGCGCAATGAGCAGTTCTTC. Its translation is CATSKGVRNEQFF.

This clonotype was recorded a few times. A much bigger clone sits one base away, suggesting this may be a read error. V usage is TRBV12-3 or TRBV12-4 and J usage is TRBJ2-7; D tentatively reads TRBD1 or TRBD2 (5 bases each). The CDR3 spans 14 residues. V lost 6 bases, J lost 3 bases, and 15 bases lay in between. CDR3 loop: CASRGDRRSYEQYF. CDR3 DNA: TGTGCCAGCAGGGGGGACCGAAGGAGCTACGAGCAGTACTTC.

The chain joins TRBV10-3 to TRBJ2-4, with D maybe TRBD2 (6 bases). The germline CDR1 and CDR2 sequences are ENHRY and SYGVKD. V was shortened by 6 bases and J by 9 bases, with 9 bases between the two germline ends. The CDR3 has 11 amino acids. Here the CDR3 DNA reads TGTGCCATCAGAGAGGGAGGCATTCAGTACTTC. Protein product: CAIREGGIQYF.

This clonotype occurred many times. The chain employs TRBV5-1 and TRBJ1-6, with D perhaps matching TRBD1 (6 bases). The CDR3 totals 13 residues. The germline V gene has CDR1 SGHRS and CDR2 YFSETQ. Deletions cut 4 bases from V and 9 bases from J, with 11 bases between. The CDR3 here is CASSPEGGSPLHF. CDR3 in DNA: TGCGCCAGCAGCCCCGAGGGGGGTTCACCCCTCCACTTT. Using reference TRBV5-1 and TRBJ1-6 for the parts outside the CDR3, the full variable domain is KAGVTQTPRYLIKTRGQQVTLSCSPISGHRSVSWYQQTPGQGLQFLFEYFSETQRNKGNFPGRFSGRQFSNSRSEMNVSTLELGDSALYLCASSPEGGSPLHFGNGTRLTVT.